A single sample gave rise to the 3 T cell receptor beta chains below, sequenced in a study of read filtering for tumor transcriptome and immune sequencing. Molecular barcoded adaptors covering alpha/delta and beta/gamma chains were used on roughly 400 ng RNA. TCRdb reprocessed the reads via MiXCR and lists one record per CDR3 protein. This table has about 39,000 distinct CDR3 sequences, 12% to 15% appearing once. The sequencing sample was made of a population of CD138-negative cells sorted from bone marrow. These receptors originate from a donor older than 35 with multiple myeloma.

The sample holds many counts of this clonotype. This sequence joins TRBV5-1 and TRBJ2-3; 10 positions agree with TRBD2. V was clipped by 7 bases and J by 2 bases; unmatched bases: 7. Germline CDR1 SGHRS, CDR2 YFSETQ. The CDR3 runs 15 residues. In DNA form, the CDR3 reads TGCGCCAGCGGATATAGCGGGGGGCCCACAGATACGCAGTATTTT. It codes for CASGYSGGPTDTQYF.

This clonotype was observed many times. This chain joins TRBV20-1 and TRBJ1-1, with D perhaps TRBD1 (5 bases). CDR3 length: 13 amino acids. V was shortened by 4 bases and J by 4 bases, with 13 bases between the two germline ends. Germline values: CDR1 DFQATT, CDR2 SNEGSKA (reference sequence). For the CDR3, the DNA is TGCAGTGCTAAATCGACAGTGCTCACTGAAGCTTTCTTT. Its translation: CSAKSTVLTEAFF.

This clonotype has at least ten counts. J is TRBJ2-7 and V is TRBV2; TRBD2 matches 8 bases. The germline CDR1 and CDR2 sequences are SNHLY and FYNNEI. With 2 bases clipped from V and 6 bases from J, the junction kept 0 bases outside the gene matches. This CDR3 contains 12 residues. Written as DNA, the CDR3 is TGTGCCAGCAGTGAAAGCGGGGGCGAGCAGTACTTC. Encoded protein: CASSESGGEQYF.